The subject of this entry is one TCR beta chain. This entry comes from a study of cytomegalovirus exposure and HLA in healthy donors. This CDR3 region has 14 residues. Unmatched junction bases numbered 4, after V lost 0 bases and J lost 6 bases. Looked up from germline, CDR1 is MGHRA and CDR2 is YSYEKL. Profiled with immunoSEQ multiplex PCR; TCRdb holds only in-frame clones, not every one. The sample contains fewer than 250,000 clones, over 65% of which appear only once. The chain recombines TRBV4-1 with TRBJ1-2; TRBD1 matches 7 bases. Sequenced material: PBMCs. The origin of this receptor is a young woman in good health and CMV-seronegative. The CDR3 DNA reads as TGCGCCAGCAGCCAAGAGGGACAGAGACATGGCTACACCTTC. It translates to CASSQEGQRHGYTF.